A single T cell receptor (beta chain) is shown here with its context. These data come from a study of T-cell reconstitution after alpha-beta-depleted transplantation in children. For TCRbeta, the library was prepared with unique molecular identifiers. TCRdb analysed the PCR reads with MiXCR anew, one entry per CDR3 protein. The sample records hundreds of thousands of distinct CDR3 sequences, over 10% being singletons. The CDR3 extends over 18 amino acids. Losses at the gene ends were 6 bases for V and 3 bases for J; bases not matched to a gene: 18. The chain combines TRBV12-3 or TRBV12-4 with TRBJ2-7; 9 bases agree with TRBD2. The material was PBMCs, mostly from graft donor cells, obtained 360 days after TCRalphabeta/CD19-depleted stem cell transplant. This clonotype was sampled from a male patient aged 10 to 17 who had a stem cell transplant for acute myeloid leukemia, so the T cells may come from the graft donor. The CDR3 is CASSAWFRLAGVSYEQYF. For the CDR3, the DNA is TGTGCCAGCAGCGCTTGGTTCCGATTAGCGGGAGTAAGCTACGAGCAGTACTTC.